This section outlines one TCR beta chain sequence together with its context. These data come from a study of PD-L1 blockade in urothelial cancer. Per germline, CDR1 SNHLY and CDR2 FYNNEI. Trimming took off 6 bases at V and 0 bases at J, with 13 bases between the two ends. The CDR3 runs to 15 residues. Described time point: pretreatment peripheral blood. Sequencing was performed with immunoSEQ multiplex PCR; in TCRdb, only in-frame clones are kept and a portion is missing. The sample carries 100,000 to 150,000 clones, less than 85% recorded once. The input for sequencing was PBMCs, taken around atezolizumab (anti-PD-L1) treatment. The chain links TRBV2 to TRBJ2-3; D is possibly TRBD2 (5 bases). This clonotype was sampled from a man in his fifties with urothelial cancer. CDR3 amino acids: CASSRRKTSTDTQYF. CDR3 bases: TGTGCCAGCAGCAGGAGGAAAACTAGCACAGATACGCAGTATTTT.